This entry concerns a single T cell receptor (beta chain). The protocol was immunoSEQ multiplex PCR, while the TCRdb copy is restricted to in-frame clones and leaves out a portion. Seen here are almost 50,000 clones, over 90% observed once, and the top ten hold roughly 0.98%. This sample stems from a study of T cell changes during pregnancy in multiple sclerosis. V shed 1 base and J 5 bases; nucleotides not matched to a gene: 4. CDR1 and CDR2 (germline): LGHNA, YSLEER. The CDR3 runs 14 residues. This TCR was sampled from a female donor with multiple sclerosis, enrolled in a pregnancy study. This chain connects TRBV4-3 to TRBJ2-5, with 7 bases lining up with TRBD1. Sequences were derived from peripheral blood, sampled after pregnancy. The CDR3 DNA follows: TGCGCCAGCAGCCAAGGCCAGGGGGAGGAGACCCAGTACTTC. This translates into CASSQGQGEETQYF.